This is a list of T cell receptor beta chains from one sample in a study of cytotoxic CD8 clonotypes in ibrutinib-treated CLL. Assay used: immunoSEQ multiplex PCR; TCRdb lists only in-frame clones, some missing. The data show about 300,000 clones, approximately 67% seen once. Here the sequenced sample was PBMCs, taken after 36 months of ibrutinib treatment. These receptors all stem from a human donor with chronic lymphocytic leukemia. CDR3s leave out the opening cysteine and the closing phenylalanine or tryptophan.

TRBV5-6 ASRPRGPGQETQY
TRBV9 ASSVGGGFGGYT
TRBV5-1 ASSLDGARAETQY
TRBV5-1 ASSLGAGTSVYNEQF
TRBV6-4 ASSVLGRTGELF
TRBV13 ASSLGGGLRETQY
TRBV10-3 AISDTGNGVSNQPQH
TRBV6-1 ASKTGDYGYT
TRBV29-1 SVIFAGVGEQY
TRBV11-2 ASSPSRDYEQY
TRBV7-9 ASSLRAGGQGRTTEAF
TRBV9 ASSVEAQGPYNSPLH
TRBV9 ASSSGHGNEKLF
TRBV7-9 ASTTSGWQETQY
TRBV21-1 ASSKEIRSGGITYEQY
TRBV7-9 ASSLGNQPQH
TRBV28 ASFPLGQYQETQY
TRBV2 ASLVDTEAF
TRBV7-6 ASSLAGGPGDTQY
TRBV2 ASRQGFWDNEQF
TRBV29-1 SVEDPPGTGRSGANVLT
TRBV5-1 ASSRRDYHNEQF